This T cell receptor (beta chain) was sequenced in a study of blood T cell repertoires in COVID-19. Study in general: Samples taken during acute and convalescent COVID-19 were collected in the United States, Italy and Spain. Nucleic acid was either cDNA or gDNA, and it came from T cells, B-cell-depleted T cells, or PBMCs.

Authors' data handling: Reference gene primers were amplified, and this amplification served to estimate nucleated cell counts. Sequenced by immunoSEQ multiplex PCR; TCRdb stores in-frame clones only, minus some. V, J and clone size derive from that table, while D and trimming were established from the DNA sequence. The table records some 190,000 clones, more than 70% of them present only once. After removal of 0 bases from V and 10 bases from J, the junction contained 20 bases not matched to a gene. Germline CDR1 and CDR2: SQVTM and ANQGSEA. This CDR3 has 18 residues. V usage is TRBV29-1 and J usage is TRBJ2-1, with 8 positions matching TRBD2. Sequenced sample: peripheral blood. This sequence was found in a woman of 80 years or more with active or convalescent COVID-19. The CDR3 coding sequence is TGCAGCGTTGAAGAGTCGGGAGCCATCGGGAGGGAGATCGGAGAGCAGTTCTTC. It is translated as CSVEESGAIGREIGEQFF.